The 21 T cell receptor beta chains listed next were all sequenced from one sample in a study of neurological immune-mediated disorders. TCRdb re-analysed the 5' RACE reads in MiXCR, keeping a single row per CDR3 protein. The repertoire holds 30,000 or so distinct CDR3 sequences, roughly 15% seen once, with roughly 27% in the top ten. Material: PBMCs. The receptor set was obtained from a man aged 70-80 years in good health.

This clonotype was seen repeatedly, ten times or more. V and J are TRBV6-6 and TRBJ2-3; D gene uncertain. The germline V and J ends were trimmed by 5 bases and 2 bases, with 11 bases remaining between them. The CDR3 totals 14 residues. Germline V CDR1 and CDR2: MNHNY, SVGAGI (reference sequence). The CDR3 DNA reads TGTGCCAGCAGTCCCCTCCCCAACACAGATACGCAGTATTTT. Residues: CASSPLPNTDTQYF.

Ten or more counts support this clonotype. The chain couples TRBV20-1 to TRBJ1-4, with a possible D match to TRBD1 (6 bases). V was clipped by 6 bases and J by 1 base, with 9 bases between them. The CDR3 is made up of 13 amino acids. From germline, CDR1 is DFQATT and CDR2 SNEGSKA (reference sequence). The DNA of the CDR3 is TGCAGTGCCCGCAGGGGAACTAATGAAAAACTGTTTTTT. Amino acid sequence: CSARRGTNEKLFF.

This clonotype was counted at least ten times. The chain carries TRBV28 and TRBJ2-2; the match to TRBD1 covers 9 bases. V shed 6 bases and J 1 base; nucleotides not matched to a gene: 15. The germline CDR1 and CDR2 sequences are MDHEN and SYDVKM. CDR3 size: 19 residues. The CDR3 reads CASRVGTGKSGGNTGELFF. The CDR3 DNA follows: TGTGCCAGCAGGGTCGGGACAGGGAAGTCCGGGGGGAACACCGGGGAGCTGTTTTTT.

This clonotype showed up many times. The CDR3 sequence: CASSSLGQGANEKLFF. CDR3 DNA sequence: TGTGCCAGCAGCTCCCTTGGACAGGGCGCTAATGAAAAACTGTTTTTT. This rearrangement joins TRBV27 to TRBJ1-4; the match to TRBD1 covers 8 bases. CDR3 size: 16 residues. J lost 3 bases, V lost 6 bases, and 9 bases had no gene match. Germline V CDR1 and CDR2: MNHEY, SMNVEV (reference sequence).

This sequence joins TRBV9 and TRBJ2-1; D is uncertain. V was shortened by 0 bases and J by 0 bases, with 4 bases between the two germline ends. Germline values: CDR1 SGDLS, CDR2 YYNGEE. The CDR3 contains 14 residues. The CDR3 DNA sequence: TGTGCCAGCAGCGTAGACGGCTCCTACAATGAGCAGTTCTTC. This codes for CASSVDGSYNEQFF.

There are many counts of this clonotype. The chain combines TRBV6-2 or TRBV6-3 with TRBJ2-5, with a possible D match to TRBD2 (5 bases). This CDR3 has 20 residues. Trimming took 4 bases from V and 5 from J, leaving 32 bases between them. Germline lookup yields CDR1 MNHEY and CDR2 SVGEGT. Here the CDR3 DNA reads TGTGCCAGCAGTTCCATTCATTATACTATCCGGGATGAATCTAAGGAGACCCAGTACTTC. Encoded protein: CASSSIHYTIRDESKETQYF.

V is TRBV7-2 and J is TRBJ2-1, with D possibly being TRBD1 (6 bases). Between the trimmed V and J ends, which lost 2 bases and 1 base, there was a span of 9 bases. Per germline, CDR1 SGHTA and CDR2 FQGNSA. There are 15 residues in the CDR3. The chain's CDR3 is CASSLRQGSYNEQFF. CDR3 nucleotide sequence: TGTGCCAGCAGCTTACGGCAGGGGTCCTACAATGAGCAGTTCTTC.

V usage is TRBV19 and J usage is TRBJ2-2, with TRBD1 matching over 7 bases. This CDR3 is built from 13 residues. V was pared by 5 bases and J by 5 bases, with 2 bases of the junction left unmatched. Germline CDR1 LNHDA, CDR2 SQIVND (reference sequence). CDR3 in amino acids: CASSAQGTGELFF. The DNA for the CDR3 is TGTGCCAGTAGTGCACAGGGGACCGGGGAGCTGTTTTTT. The whole variable domain, remainder taken from reference TRBV19 and TRBJ2-2, is DGGITQSPKYLFRKEGQNVTLSCEQNLNHDAMYWYRQDPGQGLRLIYYSQIVNDFQKGDIAEGYSVSREKKESFPLTVTSAQKNPTAFYLCASSAQGTGELFFGEGSRLTVL.

This clonotype has a count of ten or more. The rearrangement links TRBV6-6 to TRBJ1-3, with D hard to call. Germline CDR1 and CDR2: MNHNY and SVGAGI (reference sequence). Trimming left V 8 bases short and J 2 bases short, with 4 bases between. CDR3 size: 11 residues. The CDR3 nucleotides are TGTGCCAGCGGTCCTGGAAACACCATATATTTT. It encodes CASGPGNTIYF.

This clonotype came up many times. The genes are TRBV4-2 and TRBJ2-7, with 12 bases identical to TRBD1. The CDR3 is made up of 17 amino acids. After removal of 4 bases from V and 3 bases from J, the junction contained 10 bases not matched to a gene. Germline CDR1 and CDR2: LGHNA and YNFKEQ. In DNA, the CDR3 is TGTGCCAGCAGCCCCTCCCTGGGGACAGGGGGCGTCTACGAGCAGTACTTC. Protein sequence: CASSPSLGTGGVYEQYF.

The chain is built from TRBV5-6 and TRBJ2-4; 9 nucleotides agree with TRBD1. Germline V lookup: CDR1 SGHDT, CDR2 YYEEEE. The CDR3 consists of 17 residues. Trimming took 6 bases from V and 3 from J; bases not matched to a gene: 13. The CDR3 protein is CASTPGQGTNRKNIQYF. The CDR3 nucleotides read TGTGCCAGCACCCCGGGACAGGGCACAAATCGCAAAAACATTCAGTACTTC.

The rearrangement uses TRBV5-1 and TRBJ2-1; TRBD1 is a possible D gene (6 bases). This CDR3 is 13 amino acids long. V dropped 0 bases and J dropped 10 bases, with 11 bases sitting between them. CDR1 and CDR2 (germline): SGHRS, YFSETQ. The CDR3 sequence: CASSLAEGGEQFF. DNA for the CDR3: TGCGCCAGCAGCTTGGCAGAAGGGGGAGAGCAGTTCTTC.

The table lists this clonotype with many counts. The chain's CDR3 is CSARDAGLVDEKLFF. Written as DNA, the CDR3 is TGCAGTGCTAGAGACGCAGGGTTGGTGGATGAAAAACTGTTTTTT. The chain employs TRBV20-1 and TRBJ1-4; D might be TRBD1 (5 bases). V was cut by 0 bases and J by 6 bases, with 14 bases left in between. This CDR3 region has 15 residues. CDR1 is DFQATT, CDR2 SNEGSKA, per germline (reference sequence).

This clonotype was seen at least ten times. V and J are TRBV5-1 and TRBJ2-2; the D is unclear. The CDR3 has 14 residues. In germline, CDR1 is SGHRS, CDR2 YFSETQ. Trimming removed 6 bases at V and 5 bases at J, with 14 bases between. The CDR3, as DNA: TGCGCCAGCAACAGAGACACGGAAACCGGGGAGCTGTTTTTT. Translated: CASNRDTETGELFF.

This clonotype was observed many times. This rearrangement joins TRBV7-2 to TRBJ2-2; 9 nucleotides agree with TRBD1. CDR3 length: 17 amino acids. Germline V gene lookup returns CDR1 SGHTA and CDR2 FQGNSA. The J segment lost 2 bases and the V segment lost 4 bases, leaving 8 bases of the junction unmatched. CDR3 coding DNA: TGTGCCAGCAGCTCTAAGACAGGGGGTTACAACACCGGGGAGCTGTTTTTT. Translation: CASSSKTGGYNTGELFF. Looking up the rest from reference TRBV7-2 and TRBJ2-2 gives the full variable domain: GAGVSQSPSNKVTEKGKDVELRCDPISGHTALYWYRQSLGQGLEFLIYFQGNSAPDKSGLPSDRFSAERTGGSVSTLTIQRTQQEDSAVYLCASSSKTGGYNTGELFFGEGSRLTVL.

This clonotype was counted at least ten times. The chain combines TRBV12-3 or TRBV12-4 with TRBJ1-2, with TRBD1 as a possible D gene (6 bases). V dropped 4 bases and J dropped 10 bases, with 19 bases sitting between them. This CDR3 is 14 amino acids long. The CDR3 loop reads CASSSGGDIFDYTF. Written as DNA, the CDR3 is TGTGCCAGCAGTTCCGGAGGGGACATTTTTGACTACACCTTC.

This clonotype was seen ten or more times. V gene TRBV12-3 or TRBV12-4 combines with J gene TRBJ1-2; possible D gene TRBD1, 5 bases. The V and J ends lost 1 base and 4 bases respectively, with 13 bases between them. This CDR3 comprises 15 residues. CDR3 sequence: CASSLVVQGGYGYTF. The DNA for the CDR3 is TGTGCCAGCAGTTTAGTAGTCCAGGGTGGCTATGGCTACACCTTC.

This clonotype was seen many times. The chain joins TRBV29-1 to TRBJ2-5; unclear D gene. Trimming cost V 4 bases and J 1 base, with 10 bases left between them. Germline CDR1 SQVTM, CDR2 ANQGSEA. This CDR3 is built from 13 residues. For the CDR3, the DNA is TGCAGCGTTGCCTACTATGCCCAAGAGACCCAGTACTTC. It yields the protein CSVAYYAQETQYF. Variable domain in full (rest from reference TRBV29-1 and TRBJ2-5): SAVISQKPSRDICQRGTSLTIQCQVDSQVTMMFWYRQQPGQSLTLIATANQGSEATYESGFVIDKFPISRPNLTFSTLTVSNMSPEDSSIYLCSVAYYAQETQYFGPGTRLLVL.

This clonotype occurred many times. The chain couples TRBV9 to TRBJ2-7, with 9 bases identical to TRBD1. CDR1 is SGDLS, CDR2 YYNGEE, per germline. CDR3 length equals 14 residues. V gave up 3 bases and J gave up 5 bases; unmatched junction bases: 6. The CDR3 loop reads CASSAPGQGNEQYF. Here the CDR3 DNA reads TGTGCCAGCAGCGCACCGGGACAGGGCAACGAGCAGTACTTC.

This clonotype was found many times. The V and J genes are TRBV19 and TRBJ1-6; D is possibly TRBD1 (5 bases). This CDR3 contains 16 residues. V was cut by 5 bases and J by 3 bases, with 14 bases left in between. CDR1 is LNHDA, CDR2 SQIVND, per germline (reference sequence). Here the CDR3 DNA reads TGTGCCAGTAGTTCCGTAGGGGTCGGCTATAATTCACCCCTCCACTTT. Its protein product is CASSSVGVGYNSPLHF.

This clonotype came up many times. This chain joins TRBV3-1 and TRBJ2-4; D gene ambiguous. Germline CDR1 reads LGHDT; CDR2 reads YNNKEL (reference sequence). CDR3 length equals 16 residues. Trimming shortened V by 3 bases and J by 7 bases, and 19 bases separated the two germline ends. The DNA for the CDR3 is TGTGCCAGCAGCCATACCCGGGCTTCCGGTCGGAACATTCAGTACTTC. This codes for CASSHTRASGRNIQYF.